The 15 T cell receptor beta chains below all came from one sample that was sequenced in a study of T cell responses to AZD1222 COVID-19 vaccine. Libraries were prepared by immunoSEQ multiplex PCR; TCRdb keeps only in-frame clonotypes and omits some of them. This table has approximately 150,000 clones, approximately 89% appearing once. Specimen: peripheral blood, collected 28 days after the second AZD1222 dose. The receptor source for this set is an adult who received the AZD1222 COVID-19 vaccine.

The J gene is TRBJ2-7, the V gene TRBV6-2 or TRBV6-3; unclear D gene. CDR1 and CDR2 from the germline V gene are MNHEY and SVGEGT. The CDR3 is 15 residues long. The ends were cut back, 3 bases at V and 7 bases at J, with 19 bases in the middle. CDR3 sequence reads: CASSYPGQRRSEQYF. The CDR3 DNA is TGTGCCAGCAGTTATCCCGGGCAACGGAGATCGGAGCAGTACTTC.

The V gene is TRBV25-1, the J gene TRBJ1-4; D not resolved. Germline V lookup: CDR1 MGHDK, CDR2 SYGVNS. This CDR3 comprises 14 residues. The ends were cut back, 6 bases at V and 0 bases at J, with 8 bases in the middle. The CDR3 nucleotides are TGTGCCAGCAGCGACGCATCAACTAATGAAAAACTGTTTTTT. It yields the protein CASSDASTNEKLFF.

The V and J genes are TRBV7-9 and TRBJ1-3; D is uncertain. The CDR3 is made up of 16 amino acids. The germline CDR1 and CDR2 sequences are SEHNR and FQNEAQ (reference sequence). Trimming removed 5 bases from V and 0 bases from J, with 14 bases in between. CDR3 residues: CASSPSIGLSGNTIYF. Written as DNA, the CDR3 is TGTGCCAGCAGCCCCAGCATAGGACTCTCTGGAAACACCATATATTTT.

The J gene is TRBJ1-5, the V gene TRBV7-6; D remains ambiguous. The length of the CDR3 is 14 residues. Germline CDR1 is SGHVS and CDR2 is FNYEAQ. V lost 2 bases, J lost 7 bases, and 12 bases lay in between. DNA of the CDR3: TGTGCCAGCAGCTTACGGGGTCTCGGGCAGCCCCAGCATTTT. Amino acids: CASSLRGLGQPQHF.

The chain links TRBV6-2 or TRBV6-3 to TRBJ1-5, with a possible D match to TRBD1 (5 bases). There are 15 residues in the CDR3. V gave up 6 bases and J gave up 0 bases, with 12 bases separating them. The germline V gene encodes CDR1 MNHEY and CDR2 SVGEGT. CDR3 in DNA: TGTGCCAGCAGCCGTGGAAGGGGTAGCAATCAGCCCCAGCATTTT. This translates into CASSRGRGSNQPQHF.

The V call is TRBV28, the J call TRBJ2-1; the match to TRBD2 covers 14 bases. The CDR3 is 14 amino acids. Germline trimming cut 6 bases from V and 13 bases from J; bases unmatched to any gene: 8. Germline V gives CDR1 MDHEN, CDR2 SYDVKM. The CDR3 spells CASSQTSGRADQFF. In DNA, the CDR3 is TGTGCCAGCAGCCAGACTAGCGGGAGGGCCGATCAGTTCTTC. The full variable domain, rest sourced from reference TRBV28 and TRBJ2-1, is DVKVTQSSRYLVKRTGEKVFLECVQDMDHENMFWYRQDPGLGLRLIYFSYDVKMKEKGDIPEGYSVSREKKERFSLILESASTNQTSMYLCASSQTSGRADQFFGPGTRLTVL.

The chain couples TRBV7-9 to TRBJ2-2; unclear D gene. The CDR3 sequence is 14 residues long. V dropped 3 bases and J dropped 1 base, with 6 bases sitting between them. Germline loops: CDR1 SEHNR, CDR2 FQNEAQ (reference sequence). The CDR3 region has the DNA TGTGCCAGCAGCTTTTTAGAGAACACCGGGGAGCTGTTTTTT. Its protein is CASSFLENTGELFF.

The J gene is TRBJ1-1, the V gene TRBV2; D gene ambiguous. V was cut by 5 bases and J by 1 base, with 8 bases left in between. The CDR3 consists of 13 residues. CDR1 and CDR2 from the germline V gene are SNHLY and FYNNEI. The CDR3 DNA reads TGTGCCAGCAGTAACCTGGGGAACACTGAAGCTTTCTTT. Its protein is CASSNLGNTEAFF.

This rearrangement joins TRBV7-9 to TRBJ1-2, with 8 positions matching TRBD1. The CDR3 is made up of 15 amino acids. With 3 bases clipped from V and 6 bases from J, the junction kept 9 bases outside the gene matches. Germline lookup yields CDR1 SEHNR and CDR2 FQNEAQ (reference sequence). CDR3 sequence: CASSFGTGRADGYTF. CDR3 in DNA: TGTGCCAGCAGCTTCGGGACAGGACGAGCGGATGGCTACACCTTC.

This chain connects TRBV10-3 to TRBJ2-3, with D maybe TRBD2 (5 bases). V lost 7 bases and J lost 1, with 12 bases in between. CDR1 is ENHRY and CDR2 is SYGVKD in the germline V gene. The CDR3 covers 14 residues. The CDR3 loop is CAINTGLGTDTQYF. CDR3 nucleotides: TGTGCCATCAATACGGGATTGGGCACAGATACGCAGTATTTT.

This chain uses TRBV11-2 with TRBJ2-7; D uncertain. Germline CDR1 is SGHAT and CDR2 is FQNNGV. The CDR3 contains 12 residues. Deletions cut 3 bases from V and 3 bases from J, with 6 bases between. Here the CDR3 reads CASSFSFYEQYF. CDR3 bases: TGTGCCAGCAGCTTCTCCTTCTACGAGCAGTACTTC. The full variable domain, in which reference TRBV11-2 and TRBJ2-7 provide the parts outside the CDR3, is EAGVAQSPRYKIIEKRQSVAFWCNPISGHATLYWYQQILGQGPKLLIQFQNNGVVDDSQLPKDRFSAERLKGVDSTLKIQPAKLEDSAVYLCASSFSFYEQYFGPGTRLTVT.

The count of this clone is one. The chain employs TRBV29-1 and TRBJ2-2; 8 bases are a match to TRBD1. The junction had 6 bases not matched to a gene; V was cut back by 5 bases and J by 1 base. The germline gives CDR1 SQVTM, CDR2 ANQGSEA. CDR3 length: 15 residues. The DNA for the CDR3 is TGCAGCGTTCAGGGGGCCCTTGGGAACACCGGGGAGCTGTTTTTT. This encodes CSVQGALGNTGELFF.

The chain has TRBV30 and TRBJ2-5; no clear D gene. Germline CDR1 is GTSNPN and CDR2 is SVGIG (reference sequence). This CDR3 region has 15 residues. Trimming removed 0 bases at V and 1 base at J, with 12 bases between. CDR3 protein: CAWSVNWRSQETQYF. CDR3 bases: TGTGCCTGGAGTGTAAATTGGCGGTCCCAAGAGACCCAGTACTTC.

This clone was seen a handful of times. This chain connects TRBV24-1 to TRBJ1-4; unclear D gene. V was trimmed by 7 bases and J by 8 bases, leaving 10 bases between them. CDR3 length: 12 amino acids. From germline, CDR1 is KGHDR and CDR2 SFDVKD. The CDR3 nucleotides read TGTGCCACCAGCCGGGTTAAAGAAAAACTGTTTTTT. Translated, it gives CATSRVKEKLFF.

This chain connects TRBV6-5 to TRBJ1-5; TRBD1 might be the D (6 bases). This CDR3 has 13 amino acids. Germline V gene sequence: CDR1 MNHEY, CDR2 SVGAGI. The V end lost 4 bases, the J end lost 4 bases, and 8 bases lay between the germline ends. CDR3 DNA: TGTGCCAGCAGTTGGACAGCTAATCAGCCCCAGCATTTT. Its protein product is CASSWTANQPQHF.